The rows below give T cell receptor beta chains drawn from one sample of a study of blood T cell repertoires in COVID-19. Sequencing used immunoSEQ multiplex PCR; TCRdb keeps in-frame clones, though not all of them. Found here are around 200,000 clones, more than 70% of them singletons; the top ten hold about 2.8%. The source material was peripheral blood. These receptors all come from a woman of 80 years or more with active or convalescent COVID-19. Both conserved end residues are part of each CDR3. A D gene is named only where the DNA matches it firmly. Clone size is stated in some rows and not others, as once, few, many or a class when expanded.

d_gene	len	abundance	v_gene	j_gene	CDR3aa	CDR3nt
-	15	-	TRBV3-1/TRBV3-2	TRBJ1-6	CASSQEAGYNSPLHF	TGTGCCAGCAGCCAAGAAGCGGGTTATAATTCACCCCTCCACTTT
TRBD2	15	-	TRBV5-4	TRBJ2-3	CASSARDYDTDTQYF	TGTGCCAGCAGCGCCCGGGACTACGACACAGATACGCAGTATTTT
-	16	-	TRBV21-1	TRBJ2-3	CASSNQTSGHTYTQYF	TGTGCCAGCAGCAACCAGACTAGCGGGCACACATATACGCAGTATTTT
-	14	once	TRBV5-1	TRBJ1-4	CASSEGATNEKLFF	TGCGCCAGCAGCGAGGGGGCAACTAATGAAAAACTGTTTTTT
-	13	-	TRBV5-1	TRBJ2-7	CASAPHRVNEQYF	TGCGCCAGCGCGCCACACAGGGTCAACGAGCAGTACTTC
TRBD1	12	-	TRBV2	TRBJ1-5	CASDRDNQPQHF	TGTGCCAGTGACAGGGACAATCAGCCCCAGCATTTT
TRBD1	15	-	TRBV19	TRBJ1-4	CASSIITGGNEKLFF	TGTGCCAGTAGTATTATCACAGGGGGCAATGAAAAACTGTTTTTT
-	11	-	TRBV20-1	TRBJ2-1	CSARWGDEQFF	TGCAGTGCCCGTTGGGGCGATGAGCAGTTCTTC
-	12	-	TRBV5-4	TRBJ1-1	CASSSRQTEAFF	TGTGCCAGCAGCTCCCGACAGACTGAAGCTTTCTTT
TRBD1	18	-	TRBV2	TRBJ1-1	CASSGSPITGGWGSEAFF	TGTGCCAGCAGTGGTTCTCCCATTACAGGGGGCTGGGGATCTGAAGCTTTCTTT
TRBD2	16	-	TRBV7-2	TRBJ2-7	CASSLTSTSENYEQYF	TGTGCCAGCAGCTTAACATCGACTAGCGAGAACTACGAGCAGTACTTC
-	14	-	TRBV5-4	TRBJ1-1	CASSPTGTNTEAFF	TGTGCCAGCAGCCCCACAGGAACGAACACTGAAGCTTTCTTT
TRBD2	16	-	TRBV18	TRBJ2-3	CASSPLTSGSTDTQYF	TGTGCCAGCTCACCACTAACTAGCGGGAGCACAGATACGCAGTATTTT
-	15	once	TRBV5-4	TRBJ2-2	CASGLGQSNTGELFF	TGTGCCAGCGGCCTGGGACAATCGAACACCGGGGAGCTGTTTTTT
-	14	-	TRBV28	TRBJ1-4	CASSLSVRDEKLFF	TGTGCCAGCAGTTTATCGGTCCGGGATGAAAAACTGTTTTTT
TRBD1	15	few	TRBV14	TRBJ1-6	CASSSDRVGNSPLHF	TGTGCCAGCAGCTCCGACAGGGTTGGTAATTCACCCCTCCACTTT
-	14	once	TRBV15	TRBJ1-5	CATTPTPGEQPQHF	TGTGCCACCACACCCACCCCGGGGGAACAGCCCCAGCATTTT
-	14	once	TRBV5-1	TRBJ1-2	CASSLFGGGKGYTF	TGCGCCAGCAGCTTGTTCGGGGGGGGCAAAGGCTACACCTTC
-	14	-	TRBV28	TRBJ1-6	CASSYVGGNSPLHF	TGTGCCAGCAGCTACGTGGGGGGAAATTCACCCCTCCACTTT
TRBD1	15	-	TRBV19	TRBJ1-2	CASSGTGLVNYGYTF	TGTGCCAGTAGTGGGACAGGGCTTGTTAACTATGGCTACACCTTC
TRBD1	15	-	TRBV5-4	TRBJ1-2	CASSLGGQGNYGYTF	TGTGCCAGCAGCTTGGGGGGACAGGGTAACTATGGCTACACCTTC
TRBD2	17	-	TRBV5-4	TRBJ2-5	CASRRDLSGVSWETQYF	TGTGCCAGCAGGCGGGACTTGAGCGGGGTTTCGTGGGAGACCCAGTACTTC
-	15	-	TRBV10-3	TRBJ2-7	CAISEWEQGVNEQYF	TGTGCCATCAGTGAGTGGGAACAGGGAGTCAACGAGCAGTACTTC
-	15	-	TRBV10-3	TRBJ2-2	CAISTRTANTGELFF	TGTGCCATCAGTACCCGGACAGCGAACACCGGGGAGCTGTTTTTT
TRBD1	15	-	TRBV7-8	TRBJ2-7	CASSSYRDRDHEQYF	TGTGCCAGCAGCTCATACCGGGACAGGGACCACGAGCAGTACTTC
TRBD2	16	-	TRBV29-1	TRBJ2-3	CSVEAARAGGQDTQYF	TGCAGCGTTGAAGCAGCACGGGCGGGGGGGCAAGATACGCAGTATTTT
-	15	-	TRBV19	TRBJ1-5	CASSTTGYSNQPQHF	TGTGCCAGTAGCACGACAGGATATAGCAATCAGCCCCAGCATTTT
TRBD1	14	few	TRBV10-3	TRBJ1-6	CAISLGTGNSPLHF	TGTGCCATCAGCCTTGGGACAGGGAATTCACCCCTCCACTTT
TRBD2	17	-	TRBV11-3	TRBJ2-3	CASSLGEASGGLDTQYF	TGTGCCAGCAGCTTAGGGGAGGCTAGCGGGGGCCTGGATACGCAGTATTTT
-	15	-	TRBV5-6	TRBJ1-5	CASSWGTGGNQPQHF	TGTGCCAGCAGCTGGGGGACGGGAGGAAATCAGCCCCAGCATTTT
TRBD2	18	few	TRBV18	TRBJ2-3	CASSPLSSGGTSTDTQYF	TGTGCCAGCTCACCACTTTCTAGCGGGGGAACTAGCACAGATACGCAGTATTTT
-	14	-	TRBV10-2	TRBJ1-3	CASSEPSSGNTIYF	TGCGCCAGCAGTGAGCCCTCCTCTGGAAACACCATATATTTT
-	15	-	TRBV19	TRBJ2-7	CASSNHRTESYEQYF	TGTGCCAGTAGTAATCATAGGACAGAAAGCTACGAGCAGTACTTC
TRBD1	13	-	TRBV5-5	TRBJ1-3	CASSLVQGNTIYF	TGTGCCAGCAGCTTGGTACAGGGGAACACCATATATTTT
TRBD1	16	-	TRBV27	TRBJ2-3	CASREADRGFSDTQYF	TGTGCCAGCAGGGAGGCGGACAGGGGGTTTTCAGATACGCAGTATTTT
TRBD1	14	few	TRBV7-9	TRBJ2-7	CASSKGQGAVEQYF	TGTGCCAGCAGCAAAGGGCAGGGGGCTGTCGAGCAGTACTTC
TRBD1	15	-	TRBV6-5	TRBJ1-1	CASRGQGFMNTEAFF	TGTGCCAGCAGAGGACAGGGTTTCATGAACACTGAAGCTTTCTTT
-	14	-	TRBV6-5	TRBJ1-1	CASSKRAGNTEAFF	TGTGCCAGCAGTAAAAGGGCGGGGAACACTGAAGCTTTCTTT
-	14	-	TRBV11-2	TRBJ1-1	CASTNNHGNTEAFF	TGTGCCAGCACTAATAACCATGGGAACACTGAAGCTTTCTTT
TRBD1	15	few	TRBV6-5	TRBJ1-6	CASSFTGTGVSPLHF	TGTGCCAGCAGTTTCACCGGGACAGGGGTTTCACCCCTCCACTTT
TRBD1	16	-	TRBV19	TRBJ1-5	CASSTLGTAINQPQHF	TGTGCCAGTAGTACGCTGGGGACAGCCATCAATCAGCCCCAGCATTTT
-	15	-	TRBV6-6	TRBJ2-7	CASSYPAQGLYEQYF	TGTGCCAGCAGTTACCCAGCACAGGGCCTCTACGAGCAGTACTTC
-	12	few	TRBV5-1	TRBJ1-2	CASSLNTGGYTF	TGCGCCAGCAGCTTGAATACTGGTGGCTACACCTTC
-	15	-	TRBV28	TRBJ1-1	CASSLPDRRNTEAFF	TGTGCCAGCAGCCTTCCGGACAGACGAAACACTGAAGCTTTCTTT
-	14	-	TRBV9	TRBJ2-5	CASSAIGGFETQYF	TGTGCCAGCAGCGCCATAGGGGGATTTGAGACCCAGTACTTC
-	16	-	TRBV6-4	TRBJ2-3	CASSSAGGPITDTQYF	TGTGCCAGCAGTTCGGCAGGGGGGCCTATCACAGATACGCAGTATTTT
-	15	-	TRBV28	TRBJ1-1	CASSLGGSWETEAFF	TGTGCCAGCAGTTTGGGGGGGAGTTGGGAAACTGAAGCTTTCTTT
-	14	few	TRBV5-1	TRBJ1-1	CASSLWGPDTEAFF	TGCGCCAGCAGCTTGTGGGGCCCCGACACTGAAGCTTTCTTT
-	13	-	TRBV5-1	TRBJ2-3	CASRLEEGDTQYF	TGCGCCAGCAGACTCGAAGAGGGAGATACGCAGTATTTT
-	11	-	TRBV10-3	TRBJ2-7	CATQTSYEQYF	TGTGCCACCCAGACTAGCTACGAGCAGTACTTC
-	16	few	TRBV9	TRBJ1-3	CASSPHGGPSRNTIYF	TGTGCCAGCAGCCCGCATGGAGGGCCGAGCCGAAACACCATATATTTT
TRBD2	14	-	TRBV28	TRBJ2-5	CASSFGGGEETQYF	TGTGCCAGCAGTTTTGGCGGGGGGGAAGAGACCCAGTACTTC
TRBD1	13	-	TRBV5-1	TRBJ2-4	CASSFQTGFERYF	TGCGCCAGCAGCTTCCAGACAGGGTTTGAGAGGTACTTC
-	13	-	TRBV7-9	TRBJ2-5	CASSLADGGTQYF	TGTGCCAGCAGCTTAGCGGACGGGGGGACCCAGTACTTC